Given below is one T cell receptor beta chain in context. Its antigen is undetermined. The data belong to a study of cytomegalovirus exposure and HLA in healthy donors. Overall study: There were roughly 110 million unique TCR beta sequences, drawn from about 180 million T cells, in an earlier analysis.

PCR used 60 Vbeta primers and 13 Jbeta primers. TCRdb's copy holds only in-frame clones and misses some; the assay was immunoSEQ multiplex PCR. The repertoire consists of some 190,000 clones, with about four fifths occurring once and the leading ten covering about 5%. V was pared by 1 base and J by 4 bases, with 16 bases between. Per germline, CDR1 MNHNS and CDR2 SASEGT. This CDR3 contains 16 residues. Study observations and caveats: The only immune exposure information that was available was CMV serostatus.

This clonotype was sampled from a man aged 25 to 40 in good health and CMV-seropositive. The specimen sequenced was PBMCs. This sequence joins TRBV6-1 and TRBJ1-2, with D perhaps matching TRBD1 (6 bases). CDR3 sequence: CASSEDGRGGPYGYTF. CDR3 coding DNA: TGTGCCAGCAGTGAAGACGGCAGGGGCGGCCCCTATGGCTACACCTTC.